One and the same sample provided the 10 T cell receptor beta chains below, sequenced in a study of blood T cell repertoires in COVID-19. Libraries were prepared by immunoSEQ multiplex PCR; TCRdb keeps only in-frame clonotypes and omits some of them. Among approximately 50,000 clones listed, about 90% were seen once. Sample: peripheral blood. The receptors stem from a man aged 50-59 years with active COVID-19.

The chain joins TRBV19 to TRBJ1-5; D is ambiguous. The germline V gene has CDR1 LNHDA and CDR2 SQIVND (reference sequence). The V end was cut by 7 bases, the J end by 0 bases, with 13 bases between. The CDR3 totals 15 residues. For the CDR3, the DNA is TGTGCCAGTATACCGCGGCTCGATAGCAATCAGCCCCAGCATTTT. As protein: CASIPRLDSNQPQHF.

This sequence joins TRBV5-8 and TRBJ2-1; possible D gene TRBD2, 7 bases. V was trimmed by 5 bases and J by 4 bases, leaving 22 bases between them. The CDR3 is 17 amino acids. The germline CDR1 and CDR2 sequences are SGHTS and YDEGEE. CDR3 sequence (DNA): TGTGCCAGCAGTGGGGGGGCTAGTGGTCTCCCTTACAATGAGCAGTTCTTC. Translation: CASSGGASGLPYNEQFF.

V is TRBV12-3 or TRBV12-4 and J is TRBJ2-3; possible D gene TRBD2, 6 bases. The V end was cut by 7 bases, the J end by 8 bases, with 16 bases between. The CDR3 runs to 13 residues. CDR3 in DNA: TGTGCCAGCACCCTTGGGGACTTTGGTACGCAGTATTTT. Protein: CASTLGDFGTQYF.

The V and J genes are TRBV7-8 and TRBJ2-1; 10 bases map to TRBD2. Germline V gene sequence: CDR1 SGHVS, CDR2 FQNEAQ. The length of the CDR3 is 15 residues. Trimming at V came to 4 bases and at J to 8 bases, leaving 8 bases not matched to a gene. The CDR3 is CASSYLAGGRDEQFF. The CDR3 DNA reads TGTGCCAGCAGCTACTTAGCGGGGGGTCGGGATGAGCAGTTCTTC.

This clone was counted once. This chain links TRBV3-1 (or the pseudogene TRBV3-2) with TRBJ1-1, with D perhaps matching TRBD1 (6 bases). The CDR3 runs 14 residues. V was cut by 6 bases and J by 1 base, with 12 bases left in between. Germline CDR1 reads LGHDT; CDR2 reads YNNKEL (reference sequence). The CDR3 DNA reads TGTGCCAGCAGTCGTGGACAGACGAACACTGAAGCTTTCTTT. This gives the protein CASSRGQTNTEAFF.

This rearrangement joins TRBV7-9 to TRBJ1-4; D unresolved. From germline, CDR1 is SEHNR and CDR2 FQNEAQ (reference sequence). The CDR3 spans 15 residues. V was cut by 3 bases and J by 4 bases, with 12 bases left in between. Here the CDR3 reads CASSFGRGGNEKLFF. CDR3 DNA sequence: TGTGCCAGCAGCTTTGGTAGAGGAGGTAATGAAAAACTGTTTTTT.

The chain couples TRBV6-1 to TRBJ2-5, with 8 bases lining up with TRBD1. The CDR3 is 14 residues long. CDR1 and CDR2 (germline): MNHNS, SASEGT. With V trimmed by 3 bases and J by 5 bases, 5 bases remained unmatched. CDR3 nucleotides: TGTGCCAGCAGTGACACAGGGGGTTCGGAGACCCAGTACTTC. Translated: CASSDTGGSETQYF.

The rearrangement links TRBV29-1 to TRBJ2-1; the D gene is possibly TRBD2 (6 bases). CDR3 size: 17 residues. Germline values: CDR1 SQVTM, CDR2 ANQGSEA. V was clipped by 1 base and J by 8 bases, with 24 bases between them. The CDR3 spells CSVEGWGEFFNFDEQFF. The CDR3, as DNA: TGCAGCGTTGAAGGCTGGGGGGAGTTCTTTAATTTTGATGAGCAGTTCTTC.

The CDR3 sequence: CAWRAGSYEQYF. DNA of the CDR3: TGTGCCTGGAGGGCAGGGTCCTACGAGCAGTACTTC. This chain uses TRBV30 with TRBJ2-7; possible D gene TRBD1, 5 bases. Germline lookup yields CDR1 GTSNPN and CDR2 SVGIG (reference sequence). This CDR3 comprises 12 residues. Trimming cost V 3 bases and J 1 base, with 7 bases left between them.

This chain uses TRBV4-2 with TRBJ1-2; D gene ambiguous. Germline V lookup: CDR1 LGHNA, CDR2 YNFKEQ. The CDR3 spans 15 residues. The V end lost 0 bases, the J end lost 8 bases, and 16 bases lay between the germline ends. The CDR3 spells CASSQDRYGLEGYTF. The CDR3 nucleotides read TGTGCCAGCAGCCAAGATCGATACGGTCTAGAGGGCTACACCTTC.